A selection of T cell receptor beta chains follows, all from one sample in a study of OX40 agonist ivuxolimab in advanced cancers. Only in-frame clones appear in the TCRdb table, and some are missing; sequencing was by immunoSEQ multiplex PCR. The table has more than 25,000 clones, around 90% seen once. The sample was CD4+ or CD8+ T cells sorted from blood, taken in a trial of the OX40 agonist ivuxolimab. Every receptor here comes from an adult with an advanced solid tumor such as melanoma, head and neck, liver or kidney cancer. CDR3s include the opening cysteine and the closing phenylalanine or tryptophan. The D gene is left open where the match is weak. Part of the rows lack a size; the others show once, few, many or a class for expanded clones.

CDR3nt	CDR3aa	v_gene	j_gene	abundance	d_gene
TGTGCCAGCAGCCTCATCCGGGAGTCGAAGGATACGCAGTATTTT	CASSLIRESKDTQYF	TRBV13	TRBJ2-3	-	-
TGTGCCAGCAGCCCCGGGACTAGCGGGCGGACCTACGAGCAGTACTTC	CASSPGTSGRTYEQYF	TRBV7-9	TRBJ2-7	once	TRBD2
TGTGCCAGCAGCCAAAGTGATGTCGACGAGCAGTACTTC	CASSQSDVDEQYF	TRBV6-4	TRBJ2-7	-	-
TGTGCCAGCAGTTCCTTCGAAGAGACCCAGTACTTC	CASSSFEETQYF	TRBV27	TRBJ2-5	once	-
TGTGCCAGCAGCACATTCCCCGGGGGGTATGAGCAGTTCTTC	CASSTFPGGYEQFF	TRBV27	TRBJ2-1	-	TRBD2
TGTGCCAGCAGCTTAGTTGGGGTGAACACTGAAGCTTTCTTT	CASSLVGVNTEAFF	TRBV7-9	TRBJ1-1	-	-
TGTGCCAGCGGGCGAGGGGGTCCTGGGTATGGCTACACCTTC	CASGRGGPGYGYTF	TRBV27	TRBJ1-2	-	-
TGTGCCAGCAGCTTAGTACCTCAGGAATACAATGAGCAGTTCTTC	CASSLVPQEYNEQFF	TRBV7-9	TRBJ2-1	once	-
TGTGCCAGCAGTTCCTCCCGGGGGAACTATGGCTACACCTTC	CASSSSRGNYGYTF	TRBV28	TRBJ1-2	-	-
TGTGCCAGCAGCGGAGGCTGGGTGGGGAGGGATACGCAGTATTTT	CASSGGWVGRDTQYF	TRBV9	TRBJ2-3	-	-
TGTGCCAGCAGCCTGGGACTCGGGACCTACGAGCAGTACTTC	CASSLGLGTYEQYF	TRBV7-2	TRBJ2-7	-	-
TGTGCCAGCAGCGTAGAGGCTAGCGGGGGGGCAGAGACCCAGTACTTC	CASSVEASGGAETQYF	TRBV9	TRBJ2-5	-	TRBD2
TGTGCCTGGAGTTCGGGGGGGTTAGTTTACAATGAGCAGTTCTTC	CAWSSGGLVYNEQFF	TRBV30	TRBJ2-1	-	TRBD2
TGTGCCAGCAGGCAAGGGGGCGCATCCCCCGAGCAGTACTTC	CASRQGGASPEQYF	TRBV27	TRBJ2-7	once	TRBD1
TGTGCCAGTTCCCTGCATGGGGAGAGATACAATGAGCAGTTCTTC	CASSLHGERYNEQFF	TRBV9	TRBJ2-1	-	-
TGTGCCATCAGTGAGGAGGGGGGGGCCTTAGCCTACGAGCAGTACTTC	CAISEEGGALAYEQYF	TRBV10-3	TRBJ2-7	-	-
TGTGCCAGCAGCTTAGAACGCGGAGTCCCTGAAGCTTTCTTT	CASSLERGVPEAFF	TRBV7-8	TRBJ1-1	-	-
TGTGCCTGGAGAACCCCGGGACAGGGAAACACTGAAGCTTTCTTT	CAWRTPGQGNTEAFF	TRBV30	TRBJ1-1	-	TRBD1
TGTGCCAGCAGTGGCGACAGGGGCGGCGGGGAGCTGTTTTTT	CASSGDRGGGELFF	TRBV28	TRBJ2-2	-	TRBD1
TGTGCCAGCCTCGACAGGGGGGACACCGGGGAGCTGTTTTTT	CASLDRGDTGELFF	TRBV11-3	TRBJ2-2	medium-sized	TRBD1
TGTGCCAGCAGCGGACGGGACGGCCTTTACAATGAGCAGTTCTTC	CASSGRDGLYNEQFF	TRBV9	TRBJ2-1	-	-
TGTGCCACCAGCGGTTATAGCGGGAGTAACCATGAGCAGTTCTTC	CATSGYSGSNHEQFF	TRBV15	TRBJ2-1	-	TRBD2
TGTGCCAGCAGTGAAGGGGGCACTGAAGCTTTCTTT	CASSEGGTEAFF	TRBV6-4	TRBJ1-1	-	-
TGTGCCAGCATGGGGAGCACCGCGTCCTACAATGAGCAGTTCTTC	CASMGSTASYNEQFF	TRBV27	TRBJ2-1	-	-
TGTGCCAGTAGTATCCCCCCGGATGGGGGAAACACCGGGGAGCTGTTTTTT	CASSIPPDGGNTGELFF	TRBV19	TRBJ2-2	-	-
TGTGCCAGCAGTCAAGACTATACGGGAAGCGGAAACACCATATATTTT	CASSQDYTGSGNTIYF	TRBV6-1	TRBJ1-3	once	-
TGTGCCAGCAGCTTAGATCGGGGTCGTAATTCACCCCTCCACTTT	CASSLDRGRNSPLHF	TRBV7-8	TRBJ1-6	-	-
TGCGCCAGCAGCTTGGATCGGCCGGGTACTGGAAACACCATATATTTT	CASSLDRPGTGNTIYF	TRBV5-1	TRBJ1-3	once	-
TGTGCCAGCAGTGGGTGGGACAGGAGGAGGGAGACCCAGTACTTC	CASSGWDRRRETQYF	TRBV2	TRBJ2-5	-	TRBD1
TGCGCCAGCAGCCCCTCGACTAGCGGGGGGTGGTATGAGCAGTTCTTC	CASSPSTSGGWYEQFF	TRBV4-3	TRBJ2-1	once	TRBD2
TGTGCCAGCAGTTACGGAGCGGCCTCCTACAATGAGCAGTTCTTC	CASSYGAASYNEQFF	TRBV6-5	TRBJ2-1	-	-
TGTGCCAGCTGGGGGGCCGCTGAAGCTTTCTTT	CASWGAAEAFF	TRBV6-5	TRBJ1-1	once	-
TGTGCCAGCAGTCTCCCATCGGGACAGAGTTCAACCCCTTATGGCTACACCTTC	CASSLPSGQSSTPYGYTF	TRBV27	TRBJ1-2	-	TRBD1
TGCAGCGCCGTCGTTATGAACACTGAAGCTTTCTTT	CSAVVMNTEAFF	TRBV29-1	TRBJ1-1	-	-
TGTGCCAGCAGCTTAGGACAGGTGGCCGAGCAGTACTTC	CASSLGQVAEQYF	TRBV7-9	TRBJ2-7	once	-
TGCGCCAGCTCTAAGGGGGCAGGGTGGGAGACCCAGTACTTC	CASSKGAGWETQYF	TRBV5-1	TRBJ2-5	-	TRBD1
TGCAGCCACGCAACAGGGAACAACGAGCAGTACTTC	CSHATGNNEQYF	TRBV29-1	TRBJ2-7	-	-
TGTGCCAGCAGCCTCGGAGGGACTTCCGGGGAGCTGTTTTTT	CASSLGGTSGELFF	TRBV7-6	TRBJ2-2	-	-
TGCAGCCAGATACCCCCCGGGTCTCACACCTTC	CSQIPPGSHTF	TRBV29-1	TRBJ1-2	-	-
TGTGCCAGCAGCTTAGCGCAGGGCAGAGCCTACGAGCAGTACTTC	CASSLAQGRAYEQYF	TRBV7-2	TRBJ2-7	-	-
TGTGCCAGCAGCCAAGTAATTGGAGGGAGCGAGCAGTACTTC	CASSQVIGGSEQYF	TRBV4-2	TRBJ2-7	-	-
TGTGCCAGCACAGGGGGAATCACCGGGGAGCTGTTTTTT	CASTGGITGELFF	TRBV2	TRBJ2-2	-	TRBD1
TGTGCCAGCAGTTTCGAATCCGACAGCTACGAGCAGTACTTC	CASSFESDSYEQYF	TRBV6-6	TRBJ2-7	few	-
TGTGCCACGAACAGGGTCGGGGCTTTCTTT	CATNRVGAFF	TRBV6-1	TRBJ1-1	-	-
TGTGCCAGCAGTTCACAGTTCAGCAATCAGCCCCAGCATTTT	CASSSQFSNQPQHF	TRBV28	TRBJ1-5	-	-
TGTGCCAGCCGAAGGACAGAACGCACTGAAGCTTTCTTT	CASRRTERTEAFF	TRBV2	TRBJ1-1	-	-
TGCAGCGTGCCAATAGCGGGAGGTTGGGGGGATGAGCAGTTCTTC	CSVPIAGGWGDEQFF	TRBV29-1	TRBJ2-1	-	TRBD2
TGCGCCAGCAGCTTGGCCTATGGTTACGAGCAGTACTTC	CASSLAYGYEQYF	TRBV5-1	TRBJ2-7	-	-